Presented here are 23 T cell receptor beta chains from one specimen sequenced in a study of monozygotic twins with inflammatory bowel disease. TCRdb re-called the 5' RACE reads and gives one entry per CDR3 protein, without DNA. The listing contains over 200,000 distinct CDR3 sequences. Sequenced: blood. Receptors were obtained from a human donor with ulcerative colitis or Crohn's disease, or a healthy co-twin of an affected twin (not recorded which).

The chain combines TRBV5-6 with TRBJ2-7; TCRdb selects TRBD1, and the lack of DNA leaves this call unchecked. This CDR3 spans 14 amino acids. Looked up from germline, CDR1 is SGHDT and CDR2 is YYEEEE. CDR3 loop: CASSLRGQGDEQYF.

The chain has TRBV7-9 and TRBJ2-4. Germline values: CDR1 SEHNR, CDR2 FQNEAQ (reference sequence). The CDR3 is 14 amino acids. The CDR3 reads CASSLMLAKNIQYF.

The V gene is TRBV20-1, the J gene TRBJ2-7; TCRdb's D gene call, TRBD1, goes unchecked for lack of DNA. The CDR3 has 11 residues. CDR1 is DFQATT and CDR2 is SNEGSKA in the germline V gene (reference sequence). The CDR3 is CSASRDFEQYF.

The chain recombines TRBV6-5 with TRBJ1-5; the TCRdb call, TRBD1, lacks DNA for checking. This CDR3 has 17 residues. Per the germline V gene, CDR1 is MNHEY and CDR2 is SVGAGI. CDR3 in amino acids: CASSFPPRLGGNQPQHF.

V gene TRBV20-1 combines with J gene TRBJ2-2; TCRdb's assignment of TRBD1 cannot be checked, as there is no DNA. The CDR3 loop spans 19 amino acids. Germline CDR1 is DFQATT and CDR2 is SNEGSKA (reference sequence). The CDR3 loop is CSARVPPFRQGLSTGELFF.

This sequence joins TRBV7-2 and TRBJ1-2. The length of the CDR3 is 11 residues. Germline CDR1 and CDR2: SGHTA and FQGNSA. This CDR3 is CASSLASGYTF.

This CDR3 is CASSPGTDTMNTEAFF. The gene calls are TRBV12-3 or TRBV12-4 and TRBJ1-1; without DNA, the TCRdb call of TRBD1 cannot be checked. CDR3 size: 16 residues.

The chain recombines TRBV10-3 with TRBJ2-3; TCRdb names TRBD2, which stays unverified in the absence of DNA. The CDR3 length is 16 residues. Per germline, CDR1 ENHRY and CDR2 SYGVKD. CDR3 residues: CAISEGSGGATDTQYF.

This clonotype is called medium-sized based on its frequency. This chain uses TRBV5-1 with TRBJ1-6. CDR3 size: 13 residues. Germline V lookup: CDR1 SGHRS, CDR2 YFSETQ. The CDR3: CASSLGTNSPLHF.

The chain is built from TRBV4-3 and TRBJ2-1; with no DNA, the TCRdb D assignment of TRBD1 cannot be verified. Germline lookup yields CDR1 LGHNA and CDR2 YSLEER. There are 15 residues in the CDR3. CDR3: CASSLGQGRGNEQFF.

The CDR3 spells CSASDRVAQYF. The chain uses TRBV20-1 and TRBJ2-7; TCRdb reports TRBD1, a call that lacks DNA to check it against. CDR3 length equals 11 residues. Germline CDR1 is DFQATT and CDR2 is SNEGSKA (reference sequence).

V gene TRBV5-5 combines with J gene TRBJ2-2; TCRdb calls TRBD2, which cannot be checked without DNA. The CDR3 spans 16 residues. Germline CDR1 and CDR2: SGHKS and YYEKEE (reference sequence). The CDR3 spells CASSSLRDFNTGELFF. The full variable domain, its missing parts supplied by reference TRBV5-5 and TRBJ2-2, is DAGVTQSPTHLIKTRGQQVTLRCSPISGHKSVSWYQQVLGQGPQFIFQYYEKEERGRGNFPDRFSARQFPNYSSELNVNALLLGDSALYLCASSSLRDFNTGELFFGEGSRLTVL.

The chain combines TRBV6-5 with TRBJ2-7; TCRdb's D call, TRBD1, is unchecked because there is no DNA. The V gene's germline CDR1 is MNHEY and CDR2 SVGAGI. The CDR3 loop spans 15 amino acids. CDR3 residues: CASSYGRGRGYEQYF.

The genes are TRBV9 and TRBJ2-7. CDR1 is SGDLS, CDR2 YYNGEE, per germline. There are 14 residues in the CDR3. The CDR3 sequence is CASSVALPPYEQYF.

The V and J genes are TRBV6-5 and TRBJ2-5; the D gene TCRdb calls, TRBD2, cannot be checked with no DNA. The CDR3 consists of 17 residues. Germline CDR1 reads MNHEY; CDR2 reads SVGAGI. The CDR3 spells CASSYSNNVAGTETQYF.

J is TRBJ2-7 and V is TRBV5-1. Germline V gives CDR1 SGHRS, CDR2 YFSETQ. This CDR3 is 14 amino acids long. The CDR3: CASSSGPSNYEQYF.

The V call is TRBV5-1, the J call TRBJ1-4; the D gene TCRdb calls, TRBD1, cannot be checked with no DNA. CDR1 SGHRS and CDR2 YFSETQ come from the germline V gene. The CDR3 length is 13 residues. CDR3: CASSPGDLEKLFF.

The gene calls are TRBV28 and TRBJ1-5. Germline loops: CDR1 MDHEN, CDR2 SYDVKM. The CDR3 sequence is 13 residues long. This CDR3 reads CASSLLRNQPQHF.

The gene calls are TRBV11-1 and TRBJ2-4; TCRdb outputs TRBD1, but without DNA this stays unchecked. Germline CDR1 is SGHAT and CDR2 is FQDESV (reference sequence). The CDR3 has 19 residues. This chain's CDR3 is CASSPGFGWDLLAKNIQYF.

The gene calls are TRBV12-3 or TRBV12-4 and TRBJ2-1. This CDR3 region has 15 residues. CDR3 region: CASRSAISSYNEQFF.

The chain links TRBV7-2 to TRBJ2-5; the TRBD1 assignment by TCRdb is unverifiable without DNA. CDR1 and CDR2 from the germline V gene are SGHTA and FQGNSA. CDR3 size: 14 residues. CDR3 sequence: CASSRKGGKETQYF.

The chain recombines TRBV29-1 with TRBJ1-2. From germline, CDR1 is SQVTM and CDR2 ANQGSEA. The CDR3 has 12 amino acids. Here the CDR3 reads CSVMGFNYGYTF.

The gene calls are TRBV11-2 and TRBJ2-1. The length of the CDR3 is 13 residues. CDR1 and CDR2 (germline): SGHAT, FQNNGV. The CDR3 loop reads CASSSYSNNEQFF. The full variable domain, completed using reference TRBV11-2 and TRBJ2-1, is EAGVAQSPRYKIIEKRQSVAFWCNPISGHATLYWYQQILGQGPKLLIQFQNNGVVDDSQLPKDRFSAERLKGVDSTLKIQPAKLEDSAVYLCASSSYSNNEQFFGPGTRLTVL.